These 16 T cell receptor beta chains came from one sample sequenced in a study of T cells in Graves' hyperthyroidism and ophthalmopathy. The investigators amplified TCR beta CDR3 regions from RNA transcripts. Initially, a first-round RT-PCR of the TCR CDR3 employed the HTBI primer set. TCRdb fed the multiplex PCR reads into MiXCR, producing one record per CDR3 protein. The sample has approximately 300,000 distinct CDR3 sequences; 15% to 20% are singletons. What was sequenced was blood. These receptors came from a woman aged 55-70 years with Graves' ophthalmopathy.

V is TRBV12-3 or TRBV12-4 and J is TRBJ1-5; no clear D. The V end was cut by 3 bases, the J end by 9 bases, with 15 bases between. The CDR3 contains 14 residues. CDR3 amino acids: CASSFSPSKTPQHF. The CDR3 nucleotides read TGTGCCAGCAGTTTTTCCCCCTCCAAGACGCCCCAGCATTTT.

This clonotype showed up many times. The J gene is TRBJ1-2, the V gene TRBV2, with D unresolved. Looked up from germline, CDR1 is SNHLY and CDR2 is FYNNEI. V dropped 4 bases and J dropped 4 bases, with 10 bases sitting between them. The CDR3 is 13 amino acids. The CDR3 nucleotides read TGTGCCAGCAGTGGCGGGCGGTCCTATGGCTACACCTTC. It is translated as CASSGGRSYGYTF.

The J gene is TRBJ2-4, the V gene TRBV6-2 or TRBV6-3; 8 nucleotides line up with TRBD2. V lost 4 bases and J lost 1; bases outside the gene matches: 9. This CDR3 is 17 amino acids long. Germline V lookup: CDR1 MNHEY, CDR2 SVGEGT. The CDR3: CASSFSWREDAKNIQYF. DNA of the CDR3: TGTGCCAGCAGTTTTTCCTGGCGGGAGGACGCCAAAAACATTCAGTACTTC.

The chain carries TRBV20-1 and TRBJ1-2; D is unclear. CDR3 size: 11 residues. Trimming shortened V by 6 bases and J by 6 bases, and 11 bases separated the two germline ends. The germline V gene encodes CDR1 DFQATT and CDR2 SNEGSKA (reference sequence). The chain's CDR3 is CSATVSDGYTF. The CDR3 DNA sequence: TGCAGTGCGACGGTTTCTGATGGCTACACCTTC.

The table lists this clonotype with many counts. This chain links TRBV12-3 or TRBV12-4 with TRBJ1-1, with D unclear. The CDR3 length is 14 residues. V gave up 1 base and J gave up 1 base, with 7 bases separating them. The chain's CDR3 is CASSLVHGNTEAFF. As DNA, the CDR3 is TGTGCCAGCAGTTTAGTTCACGGGAACACTGAAGCTTTCTTT.

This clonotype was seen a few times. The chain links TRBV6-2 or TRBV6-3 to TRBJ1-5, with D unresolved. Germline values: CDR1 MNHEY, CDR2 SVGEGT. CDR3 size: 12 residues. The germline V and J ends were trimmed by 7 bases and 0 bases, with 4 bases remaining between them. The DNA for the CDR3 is TGTGCCAGCACTAATAGCAATCAGCCCCAGCATTTT. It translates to CASTNSNQPQHF.

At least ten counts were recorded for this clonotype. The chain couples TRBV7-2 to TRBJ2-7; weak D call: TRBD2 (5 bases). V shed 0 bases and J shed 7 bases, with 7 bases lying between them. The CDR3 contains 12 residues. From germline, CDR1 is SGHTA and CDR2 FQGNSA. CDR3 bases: TGTGCCAGCAGCTTAGCCGCGGGTGAGCAGTACTTC. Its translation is CASSLAAGEQYF.

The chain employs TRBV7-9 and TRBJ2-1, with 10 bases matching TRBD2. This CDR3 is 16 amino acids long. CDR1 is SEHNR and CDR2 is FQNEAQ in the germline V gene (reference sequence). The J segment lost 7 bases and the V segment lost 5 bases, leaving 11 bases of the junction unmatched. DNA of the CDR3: TGTGCCAGCAGCCAACGGACTAGCGGAGCGATGAATGAGCAGTTCTTC. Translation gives CASSQRTSGAMNEQFF.

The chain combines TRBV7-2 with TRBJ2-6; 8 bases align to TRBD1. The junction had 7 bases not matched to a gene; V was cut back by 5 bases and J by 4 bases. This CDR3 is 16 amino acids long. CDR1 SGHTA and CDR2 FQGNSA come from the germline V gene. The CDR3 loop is CASSPKTGEGANVLTF. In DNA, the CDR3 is TGTGCCAGCAGCCCTAAGACAGGGGAGGGGGCCAACGTCCTGACTTTC.

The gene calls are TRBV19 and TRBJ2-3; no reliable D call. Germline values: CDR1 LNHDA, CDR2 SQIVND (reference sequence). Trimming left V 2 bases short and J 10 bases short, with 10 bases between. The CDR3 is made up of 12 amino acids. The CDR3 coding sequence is TGTGCCAGTAGTATATCGACGGGTGCGCAGTATTTT. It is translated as CASSISTGAQYF.

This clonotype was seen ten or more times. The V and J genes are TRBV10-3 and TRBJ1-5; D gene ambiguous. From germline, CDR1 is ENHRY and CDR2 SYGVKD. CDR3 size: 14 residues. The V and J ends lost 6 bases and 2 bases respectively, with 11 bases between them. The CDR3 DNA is TGTGCCATCAGCCAGGACCCTGGCAATCAGCCCCAGCATTTT. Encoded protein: CAISQDPGNQPQHF.

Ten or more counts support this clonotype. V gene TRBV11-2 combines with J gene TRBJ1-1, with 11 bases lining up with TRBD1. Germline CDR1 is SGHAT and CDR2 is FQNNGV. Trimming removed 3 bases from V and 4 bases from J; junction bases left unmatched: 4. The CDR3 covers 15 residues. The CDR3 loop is CASSLDRGLGTEAFF. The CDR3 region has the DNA TGTGCCAGCAGCTTGGACAGGGGGCTTGGCACTGAAGCTTTCTTT.

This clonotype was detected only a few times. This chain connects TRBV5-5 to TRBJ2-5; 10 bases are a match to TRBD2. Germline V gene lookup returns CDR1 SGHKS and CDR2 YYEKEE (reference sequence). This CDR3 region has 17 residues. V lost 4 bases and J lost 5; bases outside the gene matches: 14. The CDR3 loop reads CASSIYLLAGAGETQYF. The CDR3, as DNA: TGTGCCAGCAGCATCTACCTTCTAGCGGGGGCTGGTGAGACCCAGTACTTC. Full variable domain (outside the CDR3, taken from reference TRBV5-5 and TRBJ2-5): DAGVTQSPTHLIKTRGQQVTLRCSPISGHKSVSWYQQVLGQGPQFIFQYYEKEERGRGNFPDRFSARQFPNYSSELNVNALLLGDSALYLCASSIYLLAGAGETQYFGPGTRLLVL.

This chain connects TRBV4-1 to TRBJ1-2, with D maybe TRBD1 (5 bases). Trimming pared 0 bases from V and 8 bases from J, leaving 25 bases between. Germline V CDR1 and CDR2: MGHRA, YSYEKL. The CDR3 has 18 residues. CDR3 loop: CASSQDLGPYGGKPGYTF. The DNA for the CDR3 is TGCGCCAGCAGCCAAGATCTGGGGCCGTATGGAGGCAAGCCCGGCTACACCTTC.

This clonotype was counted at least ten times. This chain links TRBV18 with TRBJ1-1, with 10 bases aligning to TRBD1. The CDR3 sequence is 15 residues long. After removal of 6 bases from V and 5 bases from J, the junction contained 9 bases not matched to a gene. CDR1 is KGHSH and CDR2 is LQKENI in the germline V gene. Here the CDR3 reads CASSLTGTGETEAFF. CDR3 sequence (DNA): TGTGCCAGCTCGCTGACCGGGACAGGGGAGACTGAAGCTTTCTTT. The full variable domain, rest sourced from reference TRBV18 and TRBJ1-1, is NAGVMQNPRHLVRRRGQEARLRCSPMKGHSHVYWYRQLPEEGLKFMVYLQKENIIDESGMPKERFSAEFPKEGPSILRIQQVVRGDSAAYFCASSLTGTGETEAFFGQGTRLTVV.

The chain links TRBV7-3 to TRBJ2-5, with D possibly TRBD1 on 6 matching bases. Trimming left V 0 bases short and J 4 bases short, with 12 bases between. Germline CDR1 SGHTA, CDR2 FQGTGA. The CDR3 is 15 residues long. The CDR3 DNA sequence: TGTGCCAGCAGCTTAACTGGGGGCGTTTTAGAGACCCAGTACTTC. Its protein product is CASSLTGGVLETQYF.